This T cell receptor beta chain originates from a study of CD8 T cells in ankylosing spondylitis. In its sample, this clonotype was seen many times. One entry per CDR3 protein results from TCRdb running MiXCR on the 5' RACE reads. The table records hundreds of thousands of distinct CDR3 sequences, 20% to 30% of them present only once. Germline loops: CDR1 DFQATT, CDR2 SNEGSKA (reference sequence). The CDR3 is 16 residues long. V lost 1 base and J lost 2; bases outside the gene matches: 8. The TCR was taken from a male donor with ankylosing spondylitis or in good health (not recorded which). Source material: blood, either unsorted or a sorted T cell fraction (not recorded which). This chain connects TRBV20-1 to TRBJ2-1; TRBD2 matches 7 bases. CDR3 residues: CSARVSTSVTYNEQFF. The CDR3, as DNA: TGCAGTGCTAGAGTAAGCACTAGCGTTACCTACAATGAGCAGTTCTTC.